This T cell receptor beta chain appears in the sequencing data of a study of post-analysis software for immune sequencing data. With regard to this clonotype: Its antigen is unknown.

Germline V gene data show CDR1 as SGDLS and CDR2 as YYNGEE. The CDR3 runs to 16 residues. J was trimmed by 5 bases and V by 1 base; bases with no gene match: 9. Study-level points and caveats: TRBV5-6, TRBV5-1 and TRBV20-1 belonged to a set of roughly 5 TRBV segments that were more frequent in patients than controls. Controls' normalized Chao1 diversity significantly exceeded that of multiple sclerosis patients.

The library was made from cDNA and included unique molecular identifiers. TCRdb called the PCR reads again in MiXCR, with one record for every CDR3 protein. This table has a few hundred thousand distinct CDR3 sequences, 36% appearing once. V and J are TRBV9 and TRBJ1-2; 9 bases fit TRBD1. The sequencing input was blood. This receptor was identified in a girl aged 5 to 17 with multiple sclerosis. The DNA for the CDR3 is TGTGCCAGCAGCGTAACTTCGGGACAGGGATTTTATGGCTACACCTTC. It encodes CASSVTSGQGFYGYTF.